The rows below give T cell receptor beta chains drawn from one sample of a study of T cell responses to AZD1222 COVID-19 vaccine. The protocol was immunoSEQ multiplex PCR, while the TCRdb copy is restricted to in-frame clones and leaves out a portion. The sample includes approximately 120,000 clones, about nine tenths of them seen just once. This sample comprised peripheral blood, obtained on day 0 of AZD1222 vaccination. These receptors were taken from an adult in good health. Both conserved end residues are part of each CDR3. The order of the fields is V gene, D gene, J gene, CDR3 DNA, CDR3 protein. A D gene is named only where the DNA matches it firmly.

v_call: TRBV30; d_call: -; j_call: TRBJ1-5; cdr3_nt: TGTGCCTGGAGTGTAAGGGCATACAATCAGCCCCAGCATTTT; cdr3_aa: CAWSVRAYNQPQHF
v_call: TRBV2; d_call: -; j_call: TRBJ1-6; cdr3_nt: TGTGCCAGCATGGCGGGGGACAATTCACCCCTCCACTTT; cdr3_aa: CASMAGDNSPLHF
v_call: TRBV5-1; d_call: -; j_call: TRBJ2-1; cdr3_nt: TGCGCCAGCAGCTTGGAGGGGGGAGCCCACAATGAGCAGTTCTTC; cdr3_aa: CASSLEGGAHNEQFF
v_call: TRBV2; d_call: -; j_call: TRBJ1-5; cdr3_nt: TGTGCCAGCAGGGAAAGGGGCGATCAGCCCCAGCATTTT; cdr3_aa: CASRERGDQPQHF
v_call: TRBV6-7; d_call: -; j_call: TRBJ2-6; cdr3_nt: TGTGCCAACTCTGGGGCCAACGTCCTGACTTTC; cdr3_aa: CANSGANVLTF
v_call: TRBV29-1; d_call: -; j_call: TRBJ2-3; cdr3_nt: TGCAGCGTTGGGGGCGGCAGGGTAGGGTCAGATACGCAGTATTTT; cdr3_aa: CSVGGGRVGSDTQYF
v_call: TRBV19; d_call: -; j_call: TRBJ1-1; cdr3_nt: TGTGCCAGTAGTATATGGGGGGGGAGCCGGGAACGTGCTTTCTTT; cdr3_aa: CASSIWGGSRERAFF
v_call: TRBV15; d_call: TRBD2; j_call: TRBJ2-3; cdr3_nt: TGTGCCACCAGCACCTCCCCTAGCGGGAATATAGATACGCAGTATTTT; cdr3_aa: CATSTSPSGNIDTQYF
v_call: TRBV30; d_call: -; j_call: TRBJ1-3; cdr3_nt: TGTGCCTGGAGCCCGGGTAACGGAAACACCATATATTTT; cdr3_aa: CAWSPGNGNTIYF
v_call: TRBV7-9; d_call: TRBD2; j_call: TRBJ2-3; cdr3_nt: TGTGCCAGCAGCACGGGACTAGCGGGAGGGCCAACAGATACGCAGTATTTT; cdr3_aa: CASSTGLAGGPTDTQYF
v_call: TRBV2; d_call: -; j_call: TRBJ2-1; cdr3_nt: TGTGCCACTCAGGGGGGATACAATGAGCAGTTCTTC; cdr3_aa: CATQGGYNEQFF
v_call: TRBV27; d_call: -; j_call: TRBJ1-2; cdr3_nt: TGTGCCAGGATCAAAGGGTCCGGCTACACCTTC; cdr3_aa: CARIKGSGYTF
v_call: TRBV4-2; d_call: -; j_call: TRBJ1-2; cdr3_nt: TGTGCCAGCAGCCAAGAAGTAACATTTGGCTACACCTTC; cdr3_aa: CASSQEVTFGYTF
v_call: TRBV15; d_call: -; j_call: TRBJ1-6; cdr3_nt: TGTGCCACCAGCAGAGAATCAGATTTTAATTCACCCCTCCACTTT; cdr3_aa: CATSRESDFNSPLHF
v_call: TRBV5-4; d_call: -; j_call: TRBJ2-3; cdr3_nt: TGTGCCAGCACTACCCGAAAGGCGGGGAGCACAGATACGCAGTATTTT; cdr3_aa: CASTTRKAGSTDTQYF
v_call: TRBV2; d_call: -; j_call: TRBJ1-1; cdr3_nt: TGTGCCAGCAGACCCGGACAGAACCTGAACACTGAAGCTTTCTTT; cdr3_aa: CASRPGQNLNTEAFF